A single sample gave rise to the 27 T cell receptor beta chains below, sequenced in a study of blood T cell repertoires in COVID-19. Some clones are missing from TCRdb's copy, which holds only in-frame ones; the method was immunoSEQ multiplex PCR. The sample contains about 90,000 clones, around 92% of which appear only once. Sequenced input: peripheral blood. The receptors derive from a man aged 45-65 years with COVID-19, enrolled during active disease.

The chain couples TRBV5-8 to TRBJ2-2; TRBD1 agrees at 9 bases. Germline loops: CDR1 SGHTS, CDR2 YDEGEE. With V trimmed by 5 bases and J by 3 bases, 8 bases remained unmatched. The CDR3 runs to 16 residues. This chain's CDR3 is CASRYTGGLDTGELFF. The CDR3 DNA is TGTGCCAGCAGATACACAGGGGGCTTGGACACCGGGGAGCTGTTTTTT.

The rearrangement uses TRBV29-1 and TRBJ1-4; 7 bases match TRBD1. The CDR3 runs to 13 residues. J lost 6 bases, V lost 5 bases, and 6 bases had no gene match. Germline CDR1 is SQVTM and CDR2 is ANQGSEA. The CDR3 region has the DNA TGCAGCGTTTCCGTACAGGGGTATGAAAAACTGTTTTTT. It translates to CSVSVQGYEKLFF.

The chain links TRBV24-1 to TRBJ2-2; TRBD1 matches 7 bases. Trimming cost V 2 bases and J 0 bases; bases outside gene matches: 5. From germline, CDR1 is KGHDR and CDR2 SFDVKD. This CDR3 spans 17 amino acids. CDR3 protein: CATSDSPGQTNTGELFF. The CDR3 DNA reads TGTGCCACCAGTGATTCTCCGGGACAGACGAACACCGGGGAGCTGTTTTTT.

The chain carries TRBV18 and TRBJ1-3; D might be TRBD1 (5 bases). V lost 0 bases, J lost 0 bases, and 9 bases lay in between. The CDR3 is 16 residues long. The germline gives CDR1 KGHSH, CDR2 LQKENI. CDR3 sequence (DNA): TGTGCCAGCTCACCACCGGGGCCCTCCTCTGGAAACACCATATATTTT. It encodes CASSPPGPSSGNTIYF.

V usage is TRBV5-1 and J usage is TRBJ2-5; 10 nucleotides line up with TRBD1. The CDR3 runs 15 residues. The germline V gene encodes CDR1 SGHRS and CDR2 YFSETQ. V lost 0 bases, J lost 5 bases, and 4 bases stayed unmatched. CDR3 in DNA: TGCGCCAGCAGCTTGGAAGGGGACAGGGGCGAGACCCAGTACTTC. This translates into CASSLEGDRGETQYF.

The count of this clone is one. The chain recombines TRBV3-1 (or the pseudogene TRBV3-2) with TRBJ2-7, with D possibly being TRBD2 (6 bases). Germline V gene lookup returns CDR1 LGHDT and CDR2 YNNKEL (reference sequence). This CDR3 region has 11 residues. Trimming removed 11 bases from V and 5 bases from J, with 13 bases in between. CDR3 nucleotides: TGTGCCGCGGGGAGTAACCACGAGCAGTACTTC. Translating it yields CAAGSNHEQYF.

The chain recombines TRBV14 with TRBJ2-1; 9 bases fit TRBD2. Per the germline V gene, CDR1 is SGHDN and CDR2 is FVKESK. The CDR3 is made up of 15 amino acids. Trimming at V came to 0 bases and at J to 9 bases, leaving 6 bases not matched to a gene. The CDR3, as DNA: TGTGCCAGCAGCCAAGATCCCCCTAGCGGGGTTGAGCAGTTCTTC. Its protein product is CASSQDPPSGVEQFF.

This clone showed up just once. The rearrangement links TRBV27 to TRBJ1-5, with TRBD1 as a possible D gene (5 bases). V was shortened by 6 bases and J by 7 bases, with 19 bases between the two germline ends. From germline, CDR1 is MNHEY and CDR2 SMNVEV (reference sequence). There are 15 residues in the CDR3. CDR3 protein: CASSPREGRVQPQHF. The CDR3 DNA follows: TGTGCCAGCAGCCCTCGGGAGGGCAGGGTACAGCCCCAGCATTTT.

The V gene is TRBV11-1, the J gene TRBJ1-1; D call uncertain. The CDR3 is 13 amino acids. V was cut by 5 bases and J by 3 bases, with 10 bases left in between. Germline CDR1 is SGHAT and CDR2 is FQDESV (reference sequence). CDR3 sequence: CASSLARDTEAFF. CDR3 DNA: TGTGCCAGCAGCCTGGCGAGGGACACTGAAGCTTTCTTT.

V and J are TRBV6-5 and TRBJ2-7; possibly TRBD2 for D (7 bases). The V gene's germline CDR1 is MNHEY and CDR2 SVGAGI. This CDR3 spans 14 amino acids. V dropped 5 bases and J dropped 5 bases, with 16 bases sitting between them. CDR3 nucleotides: TGTGCCAGCAGTACACGGCCGGGGGGCGACGAGCAGTACTTC. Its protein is CASSTRPGGDEQYF.

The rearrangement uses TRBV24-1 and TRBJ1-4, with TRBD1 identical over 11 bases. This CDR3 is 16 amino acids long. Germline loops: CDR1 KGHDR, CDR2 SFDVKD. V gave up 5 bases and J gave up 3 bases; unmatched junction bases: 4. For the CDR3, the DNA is TGTGCCACCAGTGGGGGACAGGGGGACTCTAATGAAAAACTGTTTTTT. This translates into CATSGGQGDSNEKLFF.

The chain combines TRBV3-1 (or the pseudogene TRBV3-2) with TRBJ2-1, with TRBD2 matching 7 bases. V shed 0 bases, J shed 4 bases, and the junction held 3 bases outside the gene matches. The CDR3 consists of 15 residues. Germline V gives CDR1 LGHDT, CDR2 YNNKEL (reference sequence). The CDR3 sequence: CASSQDPSGYNEQFF. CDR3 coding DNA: TGTGCCAGCAGCCAAGATCCTAGCGGATACAATGAGCAGTTCTTC.

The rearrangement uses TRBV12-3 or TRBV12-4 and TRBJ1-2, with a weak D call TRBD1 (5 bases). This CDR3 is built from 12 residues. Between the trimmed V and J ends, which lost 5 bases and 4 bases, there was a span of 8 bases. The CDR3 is CASSLRAYGYTF. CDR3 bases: TGTGCCAGCAGTCTCAGGGCCTATGGCTACACCTTC.

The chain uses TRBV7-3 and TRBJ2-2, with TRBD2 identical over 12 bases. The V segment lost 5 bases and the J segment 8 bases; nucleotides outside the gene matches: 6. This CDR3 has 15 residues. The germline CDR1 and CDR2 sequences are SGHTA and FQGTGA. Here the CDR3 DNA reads TGTGCCAGCAGCAGACTAGCGGGGGTTTCTGGGGAGCTGTTTTTT. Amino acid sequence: CASSRLAGVSGELFF.

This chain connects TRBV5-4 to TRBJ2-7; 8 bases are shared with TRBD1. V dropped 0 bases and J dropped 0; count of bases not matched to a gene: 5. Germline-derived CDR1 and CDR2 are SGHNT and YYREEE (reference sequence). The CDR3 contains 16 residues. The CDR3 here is CASSLESGQVSYEQYF. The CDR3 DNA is TGTGCCAGCAGCTTGGAATCGGGACAGGTCTCCTACGAGCAGTACTTC.

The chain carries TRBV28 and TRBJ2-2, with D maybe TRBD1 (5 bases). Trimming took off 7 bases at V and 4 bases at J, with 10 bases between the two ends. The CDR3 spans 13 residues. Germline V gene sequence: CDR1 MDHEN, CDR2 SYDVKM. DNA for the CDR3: TGTGCCAGCACAGGACACGGCACCGGGGAGCTGTTTTTT. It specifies CASTGHGTGELFF.

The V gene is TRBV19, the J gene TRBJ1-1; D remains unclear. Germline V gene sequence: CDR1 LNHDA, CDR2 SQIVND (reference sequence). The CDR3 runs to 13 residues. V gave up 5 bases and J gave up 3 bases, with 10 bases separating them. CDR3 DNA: TGTGCCAGTAGTCCCCAAGGAGACACTGAAGCTTTCTTT. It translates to CASSPQGDTEAFF.

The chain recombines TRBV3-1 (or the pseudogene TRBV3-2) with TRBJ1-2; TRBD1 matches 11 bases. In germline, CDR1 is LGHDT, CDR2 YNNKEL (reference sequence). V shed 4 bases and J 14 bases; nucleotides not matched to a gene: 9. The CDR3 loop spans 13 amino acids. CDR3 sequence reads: CASSRGTGGEGTF. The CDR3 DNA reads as TGTGCCAGCAGCCGGGGGACAGGGGGTGAGGGAACCTTC.

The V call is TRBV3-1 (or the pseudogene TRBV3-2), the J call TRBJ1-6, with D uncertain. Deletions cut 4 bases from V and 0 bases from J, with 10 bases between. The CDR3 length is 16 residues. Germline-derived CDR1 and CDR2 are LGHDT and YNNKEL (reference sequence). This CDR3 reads CASSPEGSSYNSPLHF. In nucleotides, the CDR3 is TGTGCCAGCAGCCCTGAAGGGAGCTCCTATAATTCACCCCTCCACTTT.

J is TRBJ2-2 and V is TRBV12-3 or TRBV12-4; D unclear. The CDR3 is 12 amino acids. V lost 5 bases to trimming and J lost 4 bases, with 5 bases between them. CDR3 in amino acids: CASSPFTGELFF. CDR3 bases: TGTGCCAGCAGTCCGTTCACCGGGGAGCTGTTTTTT.

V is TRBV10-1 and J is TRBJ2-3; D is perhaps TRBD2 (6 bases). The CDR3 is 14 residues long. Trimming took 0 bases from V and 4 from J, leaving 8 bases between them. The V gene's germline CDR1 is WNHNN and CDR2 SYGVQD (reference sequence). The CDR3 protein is CASSESGGPDTQYF. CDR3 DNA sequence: TGCGCCAGCAGTGAGTCGGGGGGTCCAGATACGCAGTATTTT.

Here the CDR3 DNA reads TGTGCCAGTAGTATTGTGAGCGGGGGGGCCTGGAATGAGCAGTTCTTC. Translated: CASSIVSGGAWNEQFF. J is TRBJ2-1 and V is TRBV19; TRBD2 matches at 10 bases. CDR3 size: 16 residues. V shed 3 bases and J 7 bases; nucleotides not matched to a gene: 9. CDR1 LNHDA and CDR2 SQIVND come from the germline V gene (reference sequence).

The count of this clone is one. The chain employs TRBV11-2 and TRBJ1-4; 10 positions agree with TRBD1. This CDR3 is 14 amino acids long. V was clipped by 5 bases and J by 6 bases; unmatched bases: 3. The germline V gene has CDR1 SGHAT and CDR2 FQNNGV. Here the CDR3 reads CASSPGQGYEKLFF. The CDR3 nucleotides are TGTGCCAGCAGCCCGGGACAGGGGTATGAAAAACTGTTTTTT. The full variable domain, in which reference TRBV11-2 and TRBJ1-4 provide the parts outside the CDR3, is EAGVAQSPRYKIIEKRQSVAFWCNPISGHATLYWYQQILGQGPKLLIQFQNNGVVDDSQLPKDRFSAERLKGVDSTLKIQPAKLEDSAVYLCASSPGQGYEKLFFGSGTQLSVL.

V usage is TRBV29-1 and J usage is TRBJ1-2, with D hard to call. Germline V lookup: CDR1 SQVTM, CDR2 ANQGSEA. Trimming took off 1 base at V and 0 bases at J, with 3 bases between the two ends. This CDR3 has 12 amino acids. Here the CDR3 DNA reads TGCAGCGTTGAAGCAGCTAACTATGGCTACACCTTC. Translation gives CSVEAANYGYTF. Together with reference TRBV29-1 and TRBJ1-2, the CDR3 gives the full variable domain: SAVISQKPSRDICQRGTSLTIQCQVDSQVTMMFWYRQQPGQSLTLIATANQGSEATYESGFVIDKFPISRPNLTFSTLTVSNMSPEDSSIYLCSVEAANYGYTFGSGTRLTVV.

Written as DNA, the CDR3 is TGTGCCAGCAGCTTCGGCAGGGTCGAGACCCAGTACTTC. Protein product: CASSFGRVETQYF. The J gene is TRBJ2-5, the V gene TRBV7-3, with D possibly TRBD1 on 5 matching bases. The CDR3 has 13 amino acids. Germline CDR1 and CDR2: SGHTA and FQGTGA. V was cut by 3 bases and J by 5 bases, with 10 bases left in between. The variable domain in full, completed from reference TRBV7-3 and TRBJ2-5, reads GAGVSQTPSNKVTEKGKYVELRCDPISGHTALYWYRQSLGQGPEFLIYFQGTGAADDSGLPNDRFFAVRPEGSVSTLKIQRTERGDSAVYLCASSFGRVETQYFGPGTRLLVL.

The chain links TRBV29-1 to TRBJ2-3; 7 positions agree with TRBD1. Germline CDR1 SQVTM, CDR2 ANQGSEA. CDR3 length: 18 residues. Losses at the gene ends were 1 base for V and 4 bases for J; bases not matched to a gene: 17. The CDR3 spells CSVEAFRGTEAPPDTQYF. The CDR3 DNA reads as TGCAGCGTTGAAGCTTTTAGGGGGACAGAGGCTCCGCCAGATACGCAGTATTTT.

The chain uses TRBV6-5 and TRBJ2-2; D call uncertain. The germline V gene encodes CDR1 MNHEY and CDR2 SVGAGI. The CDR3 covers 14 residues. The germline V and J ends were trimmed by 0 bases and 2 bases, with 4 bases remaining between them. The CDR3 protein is CASSYSYNTGELFF. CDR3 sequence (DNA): TGTGCCAGCAGTTACTCCTACAACACCGGGGAGCTGTTTTTT.